Presented here are 19 T cell receptor beta chains from one specimen sequenced in a study of tumor-infiltrating lymphocytes in primary liver carcinoma. Starting material for RNA and DNA co-extraction consisted of roughly 19-30 mg of unsorted bulk tissue. With a constant-region primer, TCR beta cDNA was made from approximately 450 ng of total RNA. What produced the TCR beta libraries was three nested multiplex PCR rounds using slightly modified ARM-PCR. Primers for the first two PCR rounds were TRBV1-TRBV30 forward primers and a C-beta reverse primer (around 10 cycles per round). Each CDR3 protein is one row after TCRdb ran MiXCR on the multiplex PCR reads. Of 95,000 to 150,000 distinct CDR3 sequences in the sample, 50% to 80% were seen once. What was sequenced was liver tumor tissue from sampling region 3. Subset in this sample: tumor region T3, left-lateral pole. These receptors were collected from a woman aged 60 to 75 with primary liver carcinoma and hepatitis B virus infection.

Turning to this clonotype: The junction differs from germline at one of its ends, possibly a read error. The rearrangement links TRBV11-1 to TRBJ2-6, with 8 bases matching TRBD1. The CDR3 sequence is 18 residues long. Germline lookup yields CDR1 SGHAT and CDR2 FQDESV (reference sequence). CDR3 DNA sequence: TGTGCCAGCGGCTCCGCCGGGACAGGCCAGCCTGGGGCCGACGTCCTGACTTTC. It encodes CASGSAGTGQPGADVLTF.

The chain combines TRBV29-1 with TRBJ2-7; 9 nucleotides align to TRBD1. The length of the CDR3 is 12 residues. Germline assignment: CDR1 SQVTM and CDR2 ANQGSEA. Trimming took 6 bases from V and 8 from J; bases not matched to a gene: 8. CDR3 amino acids: CSVGQGYHKQYF. The CDR3 nucleotides read TGCAGCGTGGGACAGGGCTACCACAAGCAGTACTTC.

This clonotype was recorded many times. The rearrangement joins TRBV24-1 to TRBJ2-2; D is ambiguous. CDR3 length: 13 amino acids. Germline assignment: CDR1 KGHDR and CDR2 SFDVKD. Trimming cost V 3 bases and J 3 bases, with 4 bases left between them. CDR3 DNA sequence: TGTGCCACCAGTGATCCCTACACCGGGGAGCTGTTTTTT. This sequence encodes CATSDPYTGELFF.

Notes on this clonotype: This clone may be a read error of a much larger clone one base away. The chain uses TRBV4-1 and TRBJ2-7, with TRBD2 as a possible D gene (5 bases). Germline V CDR1 and CDR2: MGHRA, YSYEKL. This CDR3 region has 15 residues. Here the CDR3 reads CAGSQFSGDSYEQYF. CDR3 nucleotide sequence: TGCGCCGGCAGCCAATTTTCCGGGGACTCCTACGAGCAGTACTTC.

Remarks on this clonotype: This may be a read error, as it is one base from a much larger clone. The V gene is TRBV11-2, the J gene TRBJ2-4; 14 bases map to TRBD2. Germline CDR1 is SGHAT and CDR2 is FQNNGV. With V trimmed by 8 bases and J by 3 bases, 12 bases remained unmatched. The CDR3 has 18 residues. The CDR3 DNA follows: TGTGCCAGCGGCCTCGGGACTAGCGGGAGCAGCGACAAAAACATTCAGTACTTC. Encoded protein: CASGLGTSGSSDKNIQYF.

This clonotype occurred many times. V usage is TRBV29-1 and J usage is TRBJ1-1; tentative D call: TRBD1 (6 bases). The germline V gene has CDR1 SQVTM and CDR2 ANQGSEA. This CDR3 has 13 amino acids. Trimming stripped 3 bases from V and 5 bases from J, with 13 bases between. DNA for the CDR3: TGCAGCGTTGATAGGACCCAGGGGACTGAAGCTTTCTTT. The encoded protein is CSVDRTQGTEAFF.

The table lists this clonotype with a few counts. The junction departs from the called germline gene at one end, perhaps through a read error. The J gene is TRBJ1-5, the V gene TRBV19, with a tentative D call TRBD1 (5 bases). Germline assignment: CDR1 LNHDA and CDR2 SQIVND (reference sequence). The CDR3 runs 14 residues. CDR3: CASMEGPDNQPQHF. CDR3 nucleotides: TGTGCTAGTATGGAGGGGCCTGACAATCAGCCCCAGCATTTT.

As regards this clonotype: A much larger clonotype is one base distant, so this may be a read error. The chain employs TRBV6-6 and TRBJ2-5; 8 bases are shared with TRBD1. This CDR3 contains 14 residues. Germline values: CDR1 MNHNY, CDR2 SVGAGI (reference sequence). V lost 5 bases, J lost 5 bases, and 7 bases stayed unmatched. CDR3 sequence: CASSGGQGRETQYF. The CDR3 DNA reads as TGTGCCAGCAGTGGCGGACAGGGTCGGGAGACCCAGTACTTC.

This chain links TRBV29-1 with TRBJ2-3; D not resolved. V gave up 4 bases and J gave up 12 bases, with 32 bases separating them. This CDR3 has 17 amino acids. Germline CDR1 SQVTM, CDR2 ANQGSEA. CDR3 residues: CSVGQTPDGSLAYIQYF. The CDR3 DNA follows: TGCAGCGTTGGGCAAACCCCGGACGGAAGCCTTGCATATATACAGTATTTT.

A note on this clonotype: Given the absence of the conserved phenylalanine or tryptophan at the CDR3 end, a read error is likely. V is TRBV11-2 and J is TRBJ2-1, with 8 bases lining up with TRBD2. Germline loops: CDR1 SGHAT, CDR2 FQNNGV. There are 16 residues in the CDR3. In DNA, the CDR3 is TGTGTCAGCAGCTTAGTGGGACTAGTGGGACTGAATGAGCAGTTCCTC. Protein sequence: CVSSLVGLVGLNEQFL.

This clonotype has just one count. A read error may account for a junction end that differs from germline. The rearrangement joins TRBV6-6 to TRBJ2-7; tentative D call: TRBD2 (5 bases). Germline V lookup: CDR1 MNHNY, CDR2 SVGAGI (reference sequence). The CDR3 totals 13 residues. Here the CDR3 reads CASSSGLICEQYF. CDR3 sequence (DNA): TGTGCCAGCAGTTCCGGACTGATCTGCGAGCAATACTTC.

The rearrangement uses TRBV28 and TRBJ2-7; unclear D gene. CDR1 and CDR2 (germline): MDHEN, SYDVKM. With 4 bases removed from V and 3 bases from J, the gap between germline ends came to 16 bases. The length of the CDR3 is 15 residues. CDR3 bases: TGTGCCAGCAGTTCCGCTAAGGGAATCGGCTACGAGCAGTACTTC. Its translation is CASSSAKGIGYEQYF.

This clonotype has a handful of counts. The chain couples TRBV5-1 to TRBJ2-7; D tentatively reads TRBD1 or TRBD2 (6 bases each). Germline values: CDR1 SGHRS, CDR2 YFSETQ. Trimming took off 2 bases at V and 2 bases at J, with 11 bases between the two ends. The CDR3 spans 14 residues. CDR3 residues: CASSLSGGPYEQYF. In nucleotides, the CDR3 is TGCGCCAGCAGCTTATCTGGGGGGCCCTACGAGCAGTACTTC.

On this clonotype: A much larger clone sits a single nucleotide away, making a read error possible. The chain joins TRBV12-3 or TRBV12-4 to TRBJ2-3; D may be TRBD2 (6 bases). The germline V and J ends were trimmed by 3 bases and 3 bases, with 19 bases remaining between them. This CDR3 is 17 amino acids long. CDR3 sequence (DNA): TGTGCCAGCAGTTTGGGGGGTCGAGTCCGAAGGACAGATACGCAGTATTTT. Encoded protein: CASSLGGRVRRTDTQYF.

The CDR3 here is CASSEDRLSNEKLFF. CDR3 DNA sequence: TGTGCCAGCAGTGAAGATAGGCTTAGTAACGAAAAACTGTTTTTT. V usage is TRBV6-1 and J usage is TRBJ1-4; D gene unclear. V lost 1 base and J lost 8, with 14 bases in between. This CDR3 spans 15 amino acids. CDR1 and CDR2 (germline): MNHNS, SASEGT.

Comment on this clonotype: A read error may produce the germline difference seen at one junction end. The CDR3 sequence: CTSSQVATNGSGTQHF. The DNA for the CDR3 is TGTACCAGCAGCCAGGTCGCGACTAACGGGTCCGGGACCCAGCACTTC. This chain joins TRBV11-2 and TRBJ2-5, with D perhaps TRBD1 or TRBD2 (5 bases each). The CDR3 has 16 amino acids. The V gene's germline CDR1 is SGHAT and CDR2 FQNNGV.

V and J are TRBV11-2 and TRBJ1-2; a weak D match, TRBD1 (5 bases). The CDR3 totals 13 residues. The germline V gene has CDR1 SGHAT and CDR2 FQNNGV. CDR3 nucleotides: TGTGCAAGGAGCTTAGACAGCAACTATGGCTACACCTTC. Translation: CARSLDSNYGYTF.

Turning to this clonotype: A read error may produce the germline difference seen at one junction end. The genes are TRBV7-9 and TRBJ1-1; the match to TRBD1 covers 7 bases. The CDR3 consists of 15 residues. Germline CDR1 SEHNR, CDR2 FQNEAQ (reference sequence). CDR3 sequence: CASSPGQARNIEAFF. CDR3 nucleotide sequence: TGTGCCAGCAGCCCCGGACAGGCCAGGAACATTGAAGCTTTCTTT.

A word on this clonotype: This may stem from a read error, because a much larger clone lies one nucleotide away. The conserved phenylalanine or tryptophan normally closing the CDR3 is absent here, so this likely arose from a read error. This rearrangement joins TRBV7-8 to TRBJ1-5; D gene ambiguous. The CDR3 has 15 residues. The germline CDR1 and CDR2 sequences are SGHVS and FQNEAQ. Trimming took off 5 bases at V and 0 bases at J, with 11 bases between the two ends. CDR3 sequence (DNA): TGTGCCAGCAGCGAGACGCAGGATAGCAATCAGCCCCAGCATTCT. Translated, it gives CASSETQDSNQPQHS.